The rows below give T cell receptor beta chains drawn from one sample of a study of cytomegalovirus exposure and HLA in healthy donors. The assay was immunoSEQ multiplex PCR, and TCRdb's table has in-frame clones only and misses some. Among some 60,000 clones listed, 90% to 96% were seen once. Sequencing was done on a sample of PBMCs. All receptors derive from a man aged 18-30 years in good health and CMV-seronegative. Both conserved end residues are part of each CDR3. D genes are given only for firm matches. The size entry is marked missing in some rows and otherwise reads once, few, many or a size class.

>TRBV15|-|-|TRBJ2-7
CATSRAITGTGEQYF
TGTGCCACCAGCAGAGCCATTACAGGGACGGGCGAGCAGTACTTC
>TRBV7-2|-|-|TRBJ2-3
CASSSAVTSTDTQYF
TGTGCCAGCAGCTCAGCGGTGACTAGCACAGATACGCAGTATTTT
>TRBV21-1|-|-|TRBJ2-7
CASRGPLYEQYF
TGTGCCAGCAGGGGGCCCCTCTACGAGCAGTACTTC
>TRBV4-1|once|-|TRBJ2-1
CASSQVHADSPTYNEQFF
TGCGCCAGCAGCCAAGTTCACGCGGACTCCCCCACCTACAATGAGCAGTTCTTC
>TRBV19|-|TRBD1|TRBJ1-1
CASTQTGVGTEAFF
TGTGCCAGTACCCAAACAGGGGTCGGAACTGAAGCTTTCTTT
>TRBV2|-|TRBD1|TRBJ1-2
CASGGQGNYGYTF
TGTGCCAGCGGGGGACAGGGAAACTATGGCTACACCTTC
>TRBV5-1|-|-|TRBJ2-7
CASSYSVGDYEQYF
TGCGCCAGCAGCTATTCCGTAGGGGACTACGAGCAGTACTTC
>TRBV4-2|-|TRBD2|TRBJ2-1
CASSQEFSGRALEQFF
TGTGCCAGCAGCCAAGAATTTAGCGGGAGGGCCCTCGAGCAGTTCTTC
>TRBV15|-|-|TRBJ2-1
CATSTTLGSYNEQFF
TGTGCCACCAGCACTACACTAGGTTCTTACAATGAGCAGTTCTTC
>TRBV5-6|once|-|TRBJ1-1
CASSLERGTEAFF
TGTGCCAGCAGCTTGGAAAGGGGCACTGAAGCTTTCTTT
>TRBV28|few|-|TRBJ2-3
CASSLFLMSGTDTQYF
TGTGCCAGCAGTTTATTTCTCATGAGTGGCACAGATACGCAGTATTTT
>TRBV4-1|-|-|TRBJ2-1
CASSLRDIYNEQFF
TGCGCCAGCAGCCTAAGGGACATTTACAATGAGCAGTTCTTC
>TRBV7-2|-|TRBD1|TRBJ1-5
CASSPRGRGNQPQHF
TGTGCCAGCAGCCCGAGGGGGCGCGGCAATCAGCCCCAGCATTTT
>TRBV11-2|once|TRBD2|TRBJ2-7
CASSEGLAYYYEQYF
TGTGCCAGCAGCGAAGGACTAGCGTACTACTACGAGCAGTACTTC
>TRBV7-2|-|-|TRBJ1-1
CASSLGSGLGTEAFF
TGTGCCAGCAGCTTAGGTTCAGGTTTGGGCACTGAAGCTTTCTTT
>TRBV10-2|-|-|TRBJ2-7
CASSEDQGFYEQYF
TGCGCCAGCAGTGAAGATCAGGGCTTCTACGAGCAGTACTTC
>TRBV5-6|-|-|TRBJ2-7
CASSLFSSYEQYF
TGTGCCAGCAGCTTGTTCAGCTCCTACGAGCAGTACTTC
>TRBV11-2|-|-|TRBJ2-7
CASSSLRGSYEQYF
TGTGCCAGCAGCTCATTAAGGGGCTCCTACGAGCAGTACTTC
>TRBV21-1|-|-|TRBJ2-1
CASRLAGDEQFF
TGTGCCAGCAGGCTAGCGGGAGATGAGCAGTTCTTC
>TRBV7-8|-|TRBD1|TRBJ1-2
CASSREGQDKLGYGYTF
TGTGCCAGCAGCCGAGAGGGACAGGATAAGCTAGGCTATGGCTACACCTTC
>TRBV29-1|-|TRBD2|TRBJ2-3
CSVETSGASTDTQYF
TGCAGCGTTGAAACTAGCGGGGCTTCCACAGATACGCAGTATTTT
>TRBV6-6|-|-|TRBJ1-1
CASRLIGGTEAFF
TGTGCCAGCAGGCTGATAGGGGGCACTGAAGCTTTCTTT
>TRBV11-3|-|-|TRBJ1-5
CASSLGFQGYSNQPQHF
TGTGCCAGCAGCTTAGGTTTTCAGGGGTATAGCAATCAGCCCCAGCATTTT
>TRBV30|-|-|TRBJ2-1
CAWLKGSVYNEQFF
TGTGCCTGGCTTAAGGGGTCAGTCTACAATGAGCAGTTCTTC
>TRBV4-1|-|-|TRBJ1-5
CASSQEGEGSNQPQHF
TGCGCCAGCAGCCAAGAAGGGGAGGGGAGCAATCAGCCCCAGCATTTT
>TRBV10-3|-|TRBD2|TRBJ2-1
CAINTGTSGYNEQFF
TGTGCCATCAATACCGGGACTAGCGGGTACAATGAGCAGTTCTTC
>TRBV27|-|TRBD1|TRBJ2-1
CASTAGTVGYNEQFF
TGTGCCAGCACTGCCGGGACAGTTGGTTACAATGAGCAGTTCTTC
>TRBV7-7|-|TRBD1|TRBJ2-5
CASSTTGVQETQYF
TGTGCTAGCAGCACAACAGGGGTCCAAGAGACCCAGTACTTC
>TRBV5-1|-|-|TRBJ1-1
CASRRTGMNTEAFF
TGCGCCAGCAGGCGGACGGGAATGAACACTGAAGCTTTCTTT
>TRBV5-1|-|TRBD2|TRBJ2-3
CASSFSGMSDTQYF
TGCGCCAGCAGCTTTAGCGGGATGTCAGATACGCAGTATTTT
>TRBV5-1|-|TRBD2|TRBJ2-3
CASSPRTSGRPDTQYF
TGCGCCAGCAGCCCCCGGACTAGCGGGAGACCCGATACGCAGTATTTT
>TRBV5-1|-|TRBD2|TRBJ2-6
CASSLGLAESFGANVLTF
TGCGCCAGCAGCCTGGGACTAGCGGAGAGCTTTGGGGCCAACGTCCTGACTTTC
>TRBV5-1|once|-|TRBJ1-1
CASSLERGTEAFF
TGCGCCAGCAGCTTGGAAAGGGGGACTGAAGCTTTCTTT
>TRBV6-1|-|-|TRBJ1-5
CASSEVTYSNQPQHF
TGTGCCAGCAGTGAGGTAACCTATAGCAATCAGCCCCAGCATTTT
>TRBV30|few|-|TRBJ1-1
CAWSVPRGGSEAFF
TGTGCCTGGAGTGTACCGCGGGGTGGGTCGGAAGCTTTCTTT
>TRBV7-9|-|-|TRBJ2-2
CASSETITGELFF
TGTGCCAGCAGCGAAACTATCACCGGGGAGCTGTTTTTT
>TRBV19|once|-|TRBJ2-3
CASSWAPTDTQYF
TGTGCCAGTAGTTGGGCCCCAACAGATACGCAGTATTTT
>TRBV30|once|-|TRBJ1-1
CAWIRRGGDTEAFF
TGTGCCTGGATTCGCCGCGGGGGTGACACTGAAGCTTTCTTT
>TRBV25-1|-|-|TRBJ2-3
CASSGGLSTDTQYF
TGTGCCAGCAGTGGAGGATTGTCGACAGATACGCAGTATTTT
>TRBV18|-|TRBD2|TRBJ2-7
CASSYLAGGIPEQYF
TGTGCCAGCTCGTATTTAGCGGGAGGGATTCCCGAGCAGTACTTC
>TRBV5-5|-|TRBD1|TRBJ1-1
CASGWTGLGEAFF
TGTGCCAGCGGTTGGACAGGGCTAGGTGAAGCTTTCTTT
>TRBV9|-|-|TRBJ2-7
CASTRTTPYEQYF
TGTGCCAGCACGAGGACAACACCCTACGAGCAGTACTTC
>TRBV7-9|-|TRBD1|TRBJ2-5
CASSGRDRKETQYF
TGTGCCAGCAGCGGACGGGACAGAAAAGAGACCCAGTACTTC
>TRBV19|-|-|TRBJ2-2
CASSKLAAMNTGELFF
TGTGCCAGTAGTAAGTTAGCGGCCATGAACACCGGGGAGCTGTTTTTT
>TRBV30|-|-|TRBJ2-5
CAWSTLQETQYF
TGTGCCTGGAGTACATTACAAGAGACCCAGTACTTC
>TRBV4-1|-|TRBD1|TRBJ2-7
CASSQGTGIREQYF
TGCGCCAGCAGCCAAGGGACAGGGATTCGCGAGCAGTACTTC
>TRBV11-3|-|TRBD2|TRBJ2-7
CASSKGLAASYEQYF
TGTGCCAGCAGCAAGGGACTAGCGGCATCCTACGAGCAGTACTTC
>TRBV15|-|TRBD2|TRBJ2-3
CATSRDRGRGPDTQYF
TGTGCCACCAGCAGAGATCGCGGGAGGGGGCCAGATACGCAGTATTTT
>TRBV4-2|-|TRBD1|TRBJ1-3
CASSQAGGISGNTIYF
TGTGCCAGCAGCCAGGCAGGGGGTATCTCTGGAAACACCATATATTTT
>TRBV7-9|-|-|TRBJ2-7
CASSFSRGVDEQYF
TGTGCCAGCAGCTTTTCCAGGGGGGTTGACGAGCAGTACTTC
>TRBV10-3|-|TRBD2|TRBJ2-7
CAISGSSGSRHEQYF
TGTGCCATCAGCGGTTCAAGCGGGAGTCGGCACGAGCAGTACTTC
>TRBV27|-|TRBD1|TRBJ2-5
CASSRGQGFFRETQYF
TGTGCCAGCAGTAGAGGACAGGGTTTTTTTAGGGAGACCCAGTACTTC
>TRBV7-9|-|-|TRBJ2-5
CASSLVGTSQETQYF
TGTGCCAGCAGCTTAGTGGGGACTTCCCAAGAGACCCAGTACTTC
>TRBV27|-|TRBD2|TRBJ2-1
CASSLGTSGEFNEQFF
TGTGCCAGCAGTTTAGGGACTAGCGGGGAATTCAATGAGCAGTTCTTC
>TRBV9|-|-|TRBJ2-1
CASSVGGYHNEQFF
TGTGCCAGCAGCGTAGGAGGGTATCACAATGAGCAGTTCTTC
>TRBV2|-|-|TRBJ1-5
CASRTDSTSYSNQPQHF
TGTGCCAGCCGAACCGACTCAACCTCATATAGCAATCAGCCCCAGCATTTT
>TRBV5-1|-|TRBD2|TRBJ2-7
CASSLRVLAGNSYEQYF
TGCGCCAGCAGCTTAAGGGTACTAGCGGGGAACTCCTACGAGCAGTACTTC
>TRBV29-1|few|-|TRBJ1-1
CSADRDTEAFF
TGCAGCGCCGATCGAGACACTGAAGCTTTCTTT
>TRBV4-1|-|-|TRBJ2-7
CASSQANQGHEQYF
TGCGCCAGCAGCCAGGCAAACCAGGGCCACGAGCAGTACTTC